This T cell receptor beta chain was obtained from a study of blood T cell repertoires in COVID-19. Background on the study: COVID-19 samples collected from the United States, Italy and Spain covered acute and convalescent phases. T cells, B-cell-depleted T cells, or PBMCs supplied cDNA or gDNA.

Cohort allocation depended upon clinical history that participants reported. The germline V gene has CDR1 KGHSH and CDR2 LQKENI. The CDR3 runs 15 residues. V was cut by 10 bases and J by 8 bases, with 23 bases left in between. Original analysis: Estimation of nucleated cell counts relied on the amplification of reference gene primers. Data came from immunoSEQ multiplex PCR; TCRdb stores just in-frame clones and leaves some out. The V and J calls and clone size are taken from that table; D and trimming were inferred from the DNA. The table includes approximately 230,000 clones, 90% to 95% detected once.

This TCR derives from a young woman who had recovered from COVID-19. The sample consisted of PBMCs or T cells enriched from blood (not recorded which). The gene calls are TRBV18 and TRBJ1-4; D may be TRBD1 (6 bases). This CDR3 is CATGTSSAGQEKLFF. CDR3 coding DNA: TGTGCCACCGGGACATCTTCTGCGGGTCAAGAAAAACTGTTTTTT.